Listed below are T cell receptor beta chains from one sample, sequenced in a study of shared clonotypes between healthy human individuals. This table comes from immunoSEQ multiplex PCR, and its TCRdb copy is limited to in-frame clones, with some not included. The repertoire holds hundreds of thousands of clones, with 74% as singletons. Sequenced input: memory CD4+ T cells sorted from blood. These receptor sequences come from a woman between 25 and 40 years old in good health. Each CDR3 is given with its conserved first and last residue. The D gene is left open where the match is weak. Clone size is stated in some rows and not others, as once, few, many or a class when expanded.

d_call,v_call,clone_size,j_call,cdr3_aa,cdr3_nt
NA,TRBV21-1,NA,TRBJ2-3,CASRYSMGREGLNASTDTQYF,TGTGCCAGCAGGTATTCCATGGGGCGGGAGGGCCTTAACGCTAGCACAGATACGCAGTATTTT
NA,TRBV2,NA,TRBJ2-5,CASYREAHQETQYF,TGTGCCAGCTACAGGGAAGCCCACCAAGAGACCCAGTACTTC
NA,TRBV29-1,NA,TRBJ2-7,CSVLVADAYEQYF,TGCAGCGTACTTGTAGCGGACGCCTACGAGCAGTACTTC
TRBD2,TRBV29-1,once,TRBJ2-7,CSVGPGLAGSYEQYF,TGCAGCGTTGGCCCGGGACTAGCGGGGTCCTACGAGCAGTACTTC
TRBD1,TRBV7-9,NA,TRBJ2-5,CASSSRIAGGVASGTQYF,TGTGCCAGCAGCTCGAGGATCGCAGGGGGTGTAGCAAGTGGGACCCAGTACTTC
NA,TRBV18,NA,TRBJ2-7,CASSRDKTYEQYF,TGTGCCAGCTCTCGCGACAAGACCTACGAGCAGTACTTC
NA,TRBV5-1,once,TRBJ1-1,CASRYGPGTEAFF,TGCGCCAGCAGATACGGTCCCGGGACTGAAGCTTTCTTT
NA,TRBV7-9,few,TRBJ1-2,CASTTGLSGYTF,TGTGCCAGCACCACGGGGCTCAGTGGCTACACCTTC
NA,TRBV5-1,NA,TRBJ1-1,CASSLAARVKMNTEAFF,TGCGCCAGCAGCTTGGCTGCCAGGGTAAAAATGAACACTGAAGCTTTCTTT
NA,TRBV7-2,NA,TRBJ1-1,CASSPKQGGYTEAFF,TGTGCCAGCAGCCCCAAACAGGGAGGGTACACTGAAGCTTTCTTT
NA,TRBV9,few,TRBJ1-3,CASSVAVGRSTGNTIYF,TGTGCCAGCAGCGTAGCGGTGGGACGGAGTACAGGAAACACCATATATTTT
NA,TRBV2,NA,TRBJ2-7,CASRVHVSEQYF,TGTGCCAGCAGGGTACACGTCTCCGAGCAGTACTTC
NA,TRBV10-2,NA,TRBJ1-1,CASKYPNTEAFF,TGCGCCAGCAAATACCCGAACACTGAAGCTTTCTTT
TRBD2,TRBV19,NA,TRBJ2-7,CASSISGLAKTYEQYF,TGTGCCAGTAGTATTTCGGGACTAGCGAAGACCTACGAGCAGTACTTC
NA,TRBV15,NA,TRBJ1-3,CATSRDLQGFSGNTIYF,TGTGCCACCAGCAGAGATCTGCAGGGATTCTCTGGAAACACCATATATTTT
NA,TRBV15,NA,TRBJ2-7,CATSREAGSSYEQYF,TGTGCCACCAGCAGAGAGGCGGGGAGCTCCTACGAGCAGTACTTC
NA,TRBV7-2,NA,TRBJ2-3,CASDSYSTDTQYF,TGTGCCAGCGACAGCTATAGCACAGATACGCAGTATTTT
NA,TRBV18,NA,TRBJ2-7,CASSPLVGGGDEQYF,TGTGCCAGCTCACCTCTCGTGGGGGGCGGGGACGAGCAGTACTTC
TRBD2,TRBV9,NA,TRBJ2-2,CASSRFGTSGVTGELFF,TGTGCCAGCAGCAGATTCGGGACTAGCGGGGTTACCGGGGAGCTGTTTTTT
NA,TRBV7-2,many,TRBJ1-5,CASSSTVLVNQPQHF,TGTGCCAGCAGTTCTACAGTTCTAGTTAATCAGCCCCAGCATTTT
NA,TRBV19,NA,TRBJ2-5,CASSIASGPQETQYF,TGTGCCAGTAGTATAGCATCCGGGCCGCAAGAGACCCAGTACTTC
NA,TRBV30,NA,TRBJ2-3,CAWTPKNADTQYF,TGTGCCTGGACCCCCAAAAACGCAGATACGCAGTATTTT
NA,TRBV7-8,NA,TRBJ2-5,CATEGGLETQYF,TGTGCCACCGAGGGTGGGTTAGAGACCCAGTACTTC
TRBD2,TRBV19,NA,TRBJ2-2,CASSRWTSSGELFF,TGTGCCAGTAGCCGATGGACTAGCTCCGGGGAGCTGTTTTTT
NA,TRBV19,NA,TRBJ2-1,CASSIETGTAYNEQFF,TGTGCCAGTAGTATCGAGACAGGTACGGCCTACAATGAGCAGTTCTTC
TRBD1,TRBV5-6,NA,TRBJ1-1,CASSLGGTGGTEAFF,TGTGCCAGCAGCTTGGGAGGGACAGGGGGCACTGAAGCTTTCTTT
TRBD1,TRBV6-6,NA,TRBJ1-2,CASTGQGGHYGYTF,TGTGCCAGCACCGGACAGGGCGGTCACTATGGCTACACCTTC
TRBD1,TRBV30,NA,TRBJ2-1,CAWSATLQGDRIGQFF,TGTGCCTGGAGTGCCACCCTCCAGGGGGATCGGATCGGGCAGTTCTTC
NA,TRBV13,NA,TRBJ2-3,CASSLGGGSADTQYF,TGTGCCAGCAGCTTAGGTGGGGGCTCGGCAGATACGCAGTATTTT
NA,TRBV19,few,TRBJ2-1,CASGPHLEGGKQFF,TGTGCCAGTGGACCCCACCTAGAGGGTGGGAAGCAGTTCTTC
TRBD2,TRBV11-2,many,TRBJ2-3,CASSPAGGLTDTQYF,TGTGCCAGCAGCCCAGCGGGAGGTCTCACAGATACGCAGTATTTT
TRBD2,TRBV27,NA,TRBJ2-1,CASTPRKGGRTYNEQFF,TGTGCCAGCACCCCTCGGAAGGGCGGGAGGACTTACAATGAGCAGTTCTTC
TRBD1,TRBV11-2,many,TRBJ2-7,CASSRQGYEQYF,TGTGCCAGCAGCCGACAGGGGTACGAGCAGTACTTC
NA,TRBV18,NA,TRBJ2-7,CASSPGAAEMDEQYF,TGTGCCAGCTCACCAGGGGCAGCGGAGATGGACGAGCAGTACTTC
NA,TRBV19,NA,TRBJ1-1,CASSSGGGLSTEAFF,TGTGCCAGTAGTTCCGGGGGGGGACTTAGCACTGAAGCTTTCTTT
NA,TRBV19,NA,TRBJ1-5,CASSIYGVYQPQHF,TGTGCCAGTAGTATATATGGGGTCTATCAGCCCCAGCATTTT
NA,TRBV5-8,NA,TRBJ1-5,CASSWGWTAGNQPQHF,TGTGCCAGCAGCTGGGGGTGGACCGCGGGCAATCAGCCCCAGCATTTT
NA,TRBV5-1,NA,TRBJ1-3,CASQEGSGNTIYF,TGCGCCAGCCAGGAGGGCTCTGGAAACACCATATATTTT
TRBD2,TRBV27,NA,TRBJ2-1,CASSLRRTSGIIGQFF,TGTGCCAGCAGTTTAAGGCGGACTAGCGGGATAATTGGGCAGTTCTTC
TRBD1,TRBV5-1,NA,TRBJ1-2,CASRRQGSYGYTF,TGTGCCAGCAGGCGACAGGGCAGCTATGGCTACACCTTC
NA,TRBV19,NA,TRBJ1-1,CASSPRQSRGLNTEAFF,TGTGCCAGTAGTCCCCGACAGTCCCGGGGCTTAAACACTGAAGCTTTCTTT
TRBD2,TRBV6-5,NA,TRBJ2-7,CASSTLAGALEQYF,TGTGCCAGCAGTACCCTAGCGGGAGCCCTCGAGCAGTACTTC
TRBD1,TRBV19,NA,TRBJ2-7,CASSELYLQGSYEQYF,TGTGCCAGTAGTGAATTGTATCTACAGGGGTCCTACGAGCAGTACTTC
NA,TRBV4-1,once,TRBJ2-1,CASSQGDGRGVYNEQFF,TGCGCCAGCAGCCAGGGTGACGGCCGAGGCGTCTACAATGAGCAGTTCTTC
TRBD2,TRBV4-1,few,TRBJ2-1,CASSQVGLRGRNEQFF,TGCGCCAGCAGCCAAGTGGGGCTACGCGGGAGAAATGAGCAGTTCTTC